This record concerns one T cell receptor (beta chain) sequence. This clonotype was seen a handful of times. No cognate antigen has been identified for it. No base quality information exists; no much larger clone differs at one position. These data come from a study of blood T cells in healthy people across ages (dated by TCRdb to between 2015 and 2016). With respect to the entire study: In model experiments, roughly one uniquely barcoded TCR beta cDNA molecule per two T cells was captured by template switching. Using deep sequencing normalized with unique cDNA molecular identifiers, the study measured how TCR beta repertoire diversity changes with age. The donors were split into four age groups: young (average around 15 years), middle-aged (around 37), aged (approximately 60) and long-lived (roughly 86). To avoid experimental bias, donors of different ages were spread randomly across the sequencing lanes. Using the same blood draw, the study looked at two additional independent replicas of 1 million unique cDNA reads for two donors, one aged 18 to 30 and the other aged 80 or older. Points the paper makes about the study in general: Because profiling used bulk unsorted PBMCs, naive and antigen-experienced compartments could not be compared conclusively. Because the CMV infection status of the donors was unknown, age-related changes in expanded clonotypes may potentially have been confounded. Estimates of total diversity from one million sequenced T cells were regarded as lower bounds and underestimates. Compared with the aged group, the long-lived group had more naive CD4+ T cells, fewer expanded clones and increased TCR diversity, suggesting age selection. A strong correlation was found between observed TCR beta diversity and the percentage of naive T cells measured by flow cytometry. As age increased, observed TCR beta diversity per million T cells dropped in a roughly linear way, and a significant reduction was already evident by age about 40.

The CDR3 runs 12 amino acids, cysteine and phenylalanine included. Here the CDR3 DNA is all that survives: 36 bases in frame from base 1. From a lookup of the germline V gene, CDR1 and CDR2 are SGHTA and FQGNSA. Systemically healthy Caucasian individuals from Russia, around 39 in total and aged roughly 6 to 100 years, were included as donors. Each donor gave ten milliliters of peripheral blood, collected into EDTA-treated Vacutainer tubes. Ficoll-Paque density-gradient centrifugation was used to isolate PBMCs, with at least 7 million per sample. Total RNA was extracted from PBMCs with Trizol reagent, with at least 6 micrograms obtained per sample. For every donor, an aliquot of PBMCs went through flow cytometry to measure the percentages of naive CD45RAhigh/CD27high T cells. Library construction relied on 5' RACE. The second PCR ran for roughly 7 to 12 cycles and used a J-beta primer mix along with a sample-barcoded 5' primer. Each TCR beta cDNA molecule received a unique molecular identifier from a template-switch 5' adaptor carrying 12 random nucleotides. Each sample yielded at least 2.5 million CDR3-containing paired-end reads. First-strand cDNA synthesis was performed from all RNA using the Mint cDNA synthesis kit, with priming by a TRBC-specific oligonucleotide. After uracil-DNA glycosylase treatment, a first 18-cycle PCR used universal primers M1SS and BC2_uni_R on all cDNA. From the authors' description of their analysis: For normalization, 1 million high-quality reads, each with a distinct molecular identifier, were randomly selected from each sample. Instead of being binned into consensus sequences, reads that shared molecular identifiers were thrown out. MiTCR, run with a Q25 quality threshold and the strictest error-elimination algorithm, handled CDR3 identification, clonotype clustering and error correction. A nonparametric unseen species model using Euler transformation provided a lower-bound estimate of total TCR beta diversity. The public sequencing data were trimmed at Q25 with fastp and processed into clonotypes with MiXCR by TCRdb, which kept only in-frame beta chains. Under each unique CDR3 protein, matching rows form one entry showing the most common genes and DNA. TCRdb, not the original authors, processed these V and J calls. The sample yields some 1.8 million distinct CDR3 sequences; around 40% were counted once. 23% of the sample belongs to the ten largest clones.

This receptor was taken from a human donor in good health. Sequenced material: blood. The sequence links TRBV7-2 to TRBJ2-5; the D gene cannot be named for sure. The DNA matches TRBJ2-7 better at its end, which makes the J call doubtful. The DNA sequence reads TGTGCCAGCAGCACCGTTCCCTACGAGCAGTACTTC. This translates into CASSTVPYEQYF.